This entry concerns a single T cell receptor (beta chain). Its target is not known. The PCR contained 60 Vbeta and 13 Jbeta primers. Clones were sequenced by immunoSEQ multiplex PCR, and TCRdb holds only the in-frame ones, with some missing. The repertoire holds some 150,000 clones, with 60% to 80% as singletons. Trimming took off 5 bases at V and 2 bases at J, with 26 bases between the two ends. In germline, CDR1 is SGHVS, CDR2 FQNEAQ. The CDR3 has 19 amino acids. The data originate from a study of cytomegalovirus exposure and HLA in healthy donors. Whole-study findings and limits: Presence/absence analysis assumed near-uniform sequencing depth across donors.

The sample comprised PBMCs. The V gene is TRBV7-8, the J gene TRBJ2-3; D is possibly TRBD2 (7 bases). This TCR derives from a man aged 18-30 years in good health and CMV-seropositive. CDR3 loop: CASSPSWQTRGGHTDTQYF. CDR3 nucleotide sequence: TGTGCCAGCAGCCCATCATGGCAGACTCGCGGGGGCCACACAGATACGCAGTATTTT.